This passage covers 2 T cell receptor beta chains from one sample sequenced in a study of T-cell reconstitution after alpha-beta-depleted transplantation in children. Preparation of the TCRbeta library used unique molecular identifiers. TCRdb analysed the PCR reads with MiXCR anew, one entry per CDR3 protein. The sample records roughly 590,000 distinct CDR3 sequences, around 16% being singletons. The sample here was PBMCs from the stem cell graft donor, taken from the stem cell graft. Source of these receptors: a human donor who donated a stem cell graft to a child with acute myeloid leukemia.

The chain links TRBV27 to TRBJ1-6, with no clear D. Germline V CDR1 and CDR2: MNHEY, SMNVEV (reference sequence). Trimming took off 7 bases at V and 5 bases at J, with 12 bases between the two ends. The CDR3 runs to 14 residues. The CDR3 here is CASMAAGNNSPLHF. CDR3 nucleotides: TGTGCCAGCATGGCGGCCGGAAATAATTCACCCCTCCACTTT.

This clonotype showed up just a few times. The V and J genes are TRBV18 and TRBJ1-1; unclear D gene. CDR1 is KGHSH, CDR2 LQKENI, per germline. The CDR3 sequence is 13 residues long. V was shortened by 3 bases and J by 5 bases, with 10 bases between the two germline ends. The CDR3 DNA is TGTGCCAGCTCACCCTCCCAGGAGACTGAAGCTTTCTTT. It yields the protein CASSPSQETEAFF.